The present T cell receptor beta chain was sequenced within a study of T-cell reconstitution after alpha-beta-depleted transplantation in children. This clonotype was counted at least ten times. Germline lookup yields CDR1 SQVTM and CDR2 ANQGSEA. Between the trimmed V and J ends, which lost 0 bases and 9 bases, there was a span of 9 bases. The CDR3 has 12 residues. Unique molecular identifiers were built into the TCRbeta library. TCRdb called the PCR reads again in MiXCR, with one record for every CDR3 protein. The table includes about 610,000 distinct CDR3 sequences, 10% detected once. The chain joins TRBV29-1 to TRBJ2-1, with a weak D call TRBD1 (6 bases). This clonotype was obtained from a human donor who donated a stem cell graft to a child with acute myeloid leukemia. The material was PBMCs from the stem cell graft donor, obtained from the stem cell graft. The CDR3 coding sequence is TGCAGCGTTGAAGAGGGGGCCCCTGAGCAGTTCTTC. Amino acids: CSVEEGAPEQFF.